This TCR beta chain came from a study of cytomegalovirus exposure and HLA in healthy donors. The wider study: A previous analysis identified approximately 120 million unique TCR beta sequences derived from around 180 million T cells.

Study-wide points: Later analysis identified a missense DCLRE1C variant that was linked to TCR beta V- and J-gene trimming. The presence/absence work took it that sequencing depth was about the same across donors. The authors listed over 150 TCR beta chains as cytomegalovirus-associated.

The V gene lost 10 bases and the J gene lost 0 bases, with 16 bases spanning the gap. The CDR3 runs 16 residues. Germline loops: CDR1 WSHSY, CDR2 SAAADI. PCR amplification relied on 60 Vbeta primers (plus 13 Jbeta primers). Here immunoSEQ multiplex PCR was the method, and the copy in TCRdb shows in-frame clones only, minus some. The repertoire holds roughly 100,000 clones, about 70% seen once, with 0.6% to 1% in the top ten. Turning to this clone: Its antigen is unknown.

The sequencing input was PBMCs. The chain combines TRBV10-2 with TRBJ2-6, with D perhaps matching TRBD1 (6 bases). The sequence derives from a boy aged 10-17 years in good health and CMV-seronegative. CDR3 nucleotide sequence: TGCGCCATTCTCGACAGGCCCCTCTCTGGGGCCAACGTCCTGACTTTC. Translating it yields CAILDRPLSGANVLTF.